These 15 T cell receptor beta chains were all obtained from the same sample, sequenced in a study of cytomegalovirus exposure and HLA in healthy donors. The PCR employed 60 Vbeta primers together with 13 Jbeta primers. Clones were sequenced by immunoSEQ multiplex PCR, and TCRdb holds only the in-frame ones, with some missing. The table shows roughly 120,000 clones, with about 79% occurring only once. The sequenced material came from PBMCs. All receptors come from a woman in her late teens or twenties in good health and CMV-seropositive.

This clone was seen more than once but under ten times. This rearrangement joins TRBV18 to TRBJ1-5; the D is unclear. Trimming pared 9 bases from V and 3 bases from J, leaving 9 bases between. This CDR3 is built from 12 residues. Germline V gives CDR1 KGHSH, CDR2 LQKENI. The CDR3 loop reads CASSNINQPQHF. The CDR3 DNA sequence: TGTGCCAGTTCGAACATCAATCAGCCCCAGCATTTT.

The chain recombines TRBV2 with TRBJ2-1, with D possibly matching TRBD1 (7 bases). The CDR3 runs to 17 residues. Germline V gene sequence: CDR1 SNHLY, CDR2 FYNNEI. Trimming took off 4 bases at V and 7 bases at J, with 23 bases between the two ends. As DNA, the CDR3 is TGTGCCAGCAGTGTAGCCTTGGAGGGGGCCGACAGAAATGAGCAGTTCTTC. Its translation is CASSVALEGADRNEQFF.

This rearrangement joins TRBV11-1 to TRBJ2-7; 7 bases map to TRBD2. The CDR3 has 14 amino acids. Germline V CDR1 and CDR2: SGHAT, FQDESV (reference sequence). Trimming removed 0 bases from V and 5 bases from J; junction bases left unmatched: 4. This CDR3 reads CASSLAVGGNEQYF. In nucleotides, the CDR3 is TGTGCCAGCAGCTTAGCGGTGGGAGGGAACGAGCAGTACTTC.

V is TRBV25-1 and J is TRBJ2-7, with 11 bases identical to TRBD1. J was trimmed by 4 bases and V by 2 bases; bases with no gene match: 10. In germline, CDR1 is MGHDK, CDR2 SYGVNS. The CDR3 has 17 amino acids. The DNA for the CDR3 is TGTGCCAGCAGTGAAAGAGGCGGGGGGACAGGGGGTTACGAGCAGTACTTC. As protein: CASSERGGGTGGYEQYF.

The genes are TRBV6-5 and TRBJ2-7; tentative D call: TRBD2 (6 bases). Deletions cut 6 bases from V and 1 base from J, with 13 bases between. Looked up from germline, CDR1 is MNHEY and CDR2 is SVGAGI. This CDR3 comprises 14 residues. The CDR3 DNA sequence: TGTGCCAGCAGGGTCCGGGACTTATCCTACGAGCAGTACTTC. Translating gives CASRVRDLSYEQYF.

The chain carries TRBV5-1 and TRBJ2-5; 7 bases match TRBD1. CDR1 and CDR2 (germline): SGHRS, YFSETQ. The CDR3 covers 14 residues. The trim removed 4 bases at V and 2 bases at J, leaving 5 bases unmatched. CDR3 in DNA: TGCGCCAGCAGCCCACCGGGACAGCAAGAGACCCAGTACTTC. Its protein product is CASSPPGQQETQYF.

The rearrangement links TRBV2 to TRBJ2-6, with 7 bases lining up with TRBD1. Germline V gene sequence: CDR1 SNHLY, CDR2 FYNNEI. There are 15 residues in the CDR3. Trimming took 5 bases from V and 0 from J; bases not matched to a gene: 1. CDR3 loop: CASSRQGSGANVLTF. The CDR3 DNA reads TGTGCCAGCAGTAGACAGGGCTCTGGGGCCAACGTCCTGACTTTC.

This clone has only a few counts. The chain links TRBV19 to TRBJ2-2; 11 bases agree with TRBD2. Germline CDR1 reads LNHDA; CDR2 reads SQIVND (reference sequence). This CDR3 comprises 17 residues. The J segment lost 4 bases and the V segment lost 6 bases, leaving 10 bases of the junction unmatched. CDR3 coding DNA: TGTGCCAGTAGCCACCTAGCGGGGGGCTTGATCACCGGGGAGCTGTTTTTT. Translated, it gives CASSHLAGGLITGELFF.

This clone was seen only a few times. This sequence joins TRBV28 and TRBJ2-5; 11 nucleotides match TRBD2. After removal of 6 bases from V and 2 bases from J, the junction contained 14 bases not matched to a gene. CDR1 MDHEN and CDR2 SYDVKM come from the germline V gene. The CDR3 length is 18 residues. CDR3 residues: CASSPKRPGLAVQETQYF. The CDR3 bases are TGTGCCAGCAGCCCTAAACGTCCGGGACTAGCGGTTCAAGAGACCCAGTACTTC.

This clone appeared a single time. V usage is TRBV15 and J usage is TRBJ2-3; 13 nucleotides line up with TRBD2. Trimming at V came to 2 bases and at J to 6 bases, leaving 8 bases not matched to a gene. The CDR3 contains 17 residues. CDR1 and CDR2 from the germline V gene are LNHNV and YYDKDF (reference sequence). The CDR3 spells CATSRPTSGGALDTQYF. The CDR3, as DNA: TGTGCCACCAGCAGACCTACTAGCGGGGGGGCTCTGGATACGCAGTATTTT. Full variable domain (rest looked up from reference TRBV15 and TRBJ2-3): DAMVIQNPRYQVTQFGKPVTLSCSQTLNHNVMYWYQQKSSQAPKLLFHYYDKDFNNEADTPDNFQSRRPNTSFCFLDIRSPGLGDTAMYLCATSRPTSGGALDTQYFGPGTRLTVL.

J is TRBJ1-5 and V is TRBV25-1; weak D call: TRBD1 (5 bases). The V end lost 3 bases, the J end lost 1 base, and 10 bases lay between the germline ends. The CDR3 loop spans 15 amino acids. CDR1 is MGHDK and CDR2 is SYGVNS in the germline V gene. Here the CDR3 reads CASSEKAGSNQPQHF. The CDR3 DNA follows: TGTGCCAGCAGTGAGAAAGCAGGGAGCAATCAGCCCCAGCATTTT.

This clone was detected once. The chain carries TRBV27 and TRBJ2-7, with TRBD1 matching 9 bases. The CDR3 runs to 16 residues. Trimming cost V 4 bases and J 0 bases; bases outside gene matches: 7. Germline CDR1 reads MNHEY; CDR2 reads SMNVEV (reference sequence). The CDR3 reads CASSSLGQGGSYEQYF. The CDR3 DNA reads as TGTGCCAGCAGTTCTCTGGGACAGGGAGGCTCCTACGAGCAGTACTTC.

The chain links TRBV5-4 to TRBJ2-3; D is ambiguous. The CDR3 has 15 amino acids. V dropped 4 bases and J dropped 2 bases, with 14 bases sitting between them. Germline lookup yields CDR1 SGHNT and CDR2 YYREEE (reference sequence). The chain's CDR3 is CASSTITGSTDTQYF. The CDR3 nucleotides read TGTGCCAGCAGCACTATTACTGGGTCCACAGATACGCAGTATTTT.

This chain joins TRBV6-4 and TRBJ2-1, with D possibly being TRBD2 (5 bases). Germline lookup yields CDR1 MRHNA and CDR2 SNTAGT. V lost 0 bases and J lost 0, with 12 bases in between. The CDR3 covers 17 residues. For the CDR3, the DNA is TGTGCCAGCAGTGACTCGTCCAGCGGATACTCCTACAATGAGCAGTTCTTC. Protein sequence: CASSDSSSGYSYNEQFF.

The chain employs TRBV2 and TRBJ2-2; TRBD1 is a possible D gene (6 bases). CDR1 is SNHLY, CDR2 FYNNEI, per germline. The CDR3 is made up of 14 amino acids. V lost 5 bases to trimming and J lost 6 bases, with 13 bases between them. The CDR3 nucleotides are TGTGCCAGCAGTCGGAAACAGGGATCCGGGGAGCTGTTTTTT. Translation: CASSRKQGSGELFF.